This T cell receptor beta chain comes out of a study of sequential checkpoint blockade in melanoma. Turning to the study itself: First-line arms were nivolumab then ipilimumab, or the reverse, randomized 1:1. Maintenance nivolumab came after either treatment sequence.

The V end lost 2 bases, the J end lost 1 base, and 6 bases lay between the germline ends. Per germline, CDR1 MGHDK and CDR2 SYGVNS. The CDR3 has 14 residues. Clones were read by immunoSEQ multiplex PCR, and TCRdb kept only the in-frame ones, dropping some. The sample contains 4,000 to 5,000 clones, more than 20% of which appear only once. Treatment denoted: randomized to nivolumab then ipilimumab (arm A) or the reverse (arm B). Sequenced here: tumor tissue (inferred from file names), sampled from a patient given nivolumab and ipilimumab in sequence. This chain connects TRBV25-1 to TRBJ1-3, with a tentative D call TRBD1 (5 bases). The receptor was isolated from a human donor with melanoma. The CDR3 DNA is TGTGCCAGCAGTGAACAGGGATCTGGAAACACCATATATTTT. It yields the protein CASSEQGSGNTIYF.